The rows below give T cell receptor beta chains drawn from one sample of a study of blood T cells in healthy people across ages. Using its own MiXCR run on the 5' RACE reads, TCRdb lists one record per CDR3 protein. The repertoire includes approximately 830,000 distinct CDR3 sequences, approximately 67% of them detected once, and approximately 30% sits in the top ten. The sequenced material came from blood. All receptors derive from a man aged 30 to 45 in good health. Both conserved end residues are part of each CDR3. Each record gives: clone size, V gene, J gene, D gene, CDR3 DNA, CDR3 protein. The D gene is left open where the match is weak. Expanded clones get a size class; other rows say once, few or many, or leave the size out.

clone_size: few; v_call: TRBV5-1; j_call: TRBJ2-6; d_call: -; cdr3_nt: TGCGCCAGCAGCTTGGCCGCGGGTAGCGGGGCCAACGTCCTGACTTTC; cdr3_aa: CASSLAAGSGANVLTF
clone_size: few; v_call: TRBV12-3/TRBV12-4; j_call: TRBJ1-2; d_call: -; cdr3_nt: TGTGCCAGCAGTTTATCAGCAGGGAACTATGGCTACACCTTC; cdr3_aa: CASSLSAGNYGYTF
clone_size: -; v_call: TRBV29-1; j_call: TRBJ1-2; d_call: -; cdr3_nt: TGCAGCGTTGAAGTCCTGTCGGACTATGGCTACACCTTC; cdr3_aa: CSVEVLSDYGYTF
clone_size: -; v_call: TRBV27; j_call: TRBJ2-7; d_call: TRBD1; cdr3_nt: TGTGCCAGCAGTGTAGGGACAGCGGCCCTCTCCTACGAGCAGTACTTC; cdr3_aa: CASSVGTAALSYEQYF
clone_size: many; v_call: TRBV6-5; j_call: TRBJ2-7; d_call: TRBD1; cdr3_nt: TGTGCCAGCAGTTCGGGACAGGGGGCGCAAGAGCAGTACTTC; cdr3_aa: CASSSGQGAQEQYF
clone_size: -; v_call: TRBV25-1; j_call: TRBJ2-5; d_call: TRBD1; cdr3_nt: TGTGCCAGCAGTGTCCCGGGACAGGGACTGTACTTC; cdr3_aa: CASSVPGQGLYF
clone_size: -; v_call: TRBV27; j_call: TRBJ2-1; d_call: TRBD2; cdr3_nt: TGTGCCAGCAGTTTCGGGAGGACCTACAATGAGCAGTTCTTC; cdr3_aa: CASSFGRTYNEQFF
clone_size: -; v_call: TRBV20-1; j_call: TRBJ1-1; d_call: -; cdr3_nt: TGCAGTGCTACCCCCCGTACAGGGTCTAGGAACACTGAAGCTTTCTTT; cdr3_aa: CSATPRTGSRNTEAFF
clone_size: many; v_call: TRBV6-5; j_call: TRBJ2-4; d_call: -; cdr3_nt: TGTGCCAGCTCCCCCCGGTCCTGGTTTAACATTCAGTACTTC; cdr3_aa: CASSPRSWFNIQYF
clone_size: -; v_call: TRBV5-5; j_call: TRBJ1-5; d_call: -; cdr3_nt: TGTGCCAGCAGCTTGGAGCCTTACACCCAGCCCCAGCATTTT; cdr3_aa: CASSLEPYTQPQHF
clone_size: few; v_call: TRBV20-1; j_call: TRBJ1-5; d_call: TRBD1; cdr3_nt: TGCAGTGCCGGACAGGGGAATCAGCCCCAGCATTTT; cdr3_aa: CSAGQGNQPQHF
clone_size: -; v_call: TRBV20-1; j_call: TRBJ1-5; d_call: -; cdr3_nt: TGCAGTGCTAGAGAGGTAGCGCGCAATCAGCCCCAGCATTTT; cdr3_aa: CSAREVARNQPQHF
clone_size: -; v_call: TRBV7-2; j_call: TRBJ1-1; d_call: -; cdr3_nt: TGTGCCAGCAGCTTAGATTTCACAGGGAACACTGAAGCTTTCTTT; cdr3_aa: CASSLDFTGNTEAFF
clone_size: -; v_call: TRBV16; j_call: TRBJ2-2; d_call: -; cdr3_nt: TGTGCCAGCAGCCAAGTCTCCGGGGAGCTGTTTTTT; cdr3_aa: CASSQVSGELFF
clone_size: -; v_call: TRBV28; j_call: TRBJ2-1; d_call: -; cdr3_nt: TGTGCCAGCAGTCCGATTGGCGGAATCCACAATGAGCAGTTCTTC; cdr3_aa: CASSPIGGIHNEQFF
clone_size: -; v_call: TRBV29-1; j_call: TRBJ2-3; d_call: TRBD1; cdr3_nt: TGCAGCCTTGCCCTCCCGGCCAGGGGGATTTATACGCAGTATTTT; cdr3_aa: CSLALPARGIYTQYF
clone_size: -; v_call: TRBV5-1; j_call: TRBJ2-3; d_call: TRBD1; cdr3_nt: TGCGCCAGCAGCCTAGACAGGGAAGGAGATACGCAGTATTTT; cdr3_aa: CASSLDREGDTQYF
clone_size: -; v_call: TRBV20-1; j_call: TRBJ2-2; d_call: -; cdr3_nt: TGCAGTGCTAGAGATGGCCCTGGGAGGGGGGACGGGGAGCTGTTTTTT; cdr3_aa: CSARDGPGRGDGELFF
clone_size: few; v_call: TRBV3-1; j_call: TRBJ1-6; d_call: -; cdr3_nt: TGTGCCAGCAGCCAACCCCAACAGACCTATAATTCACCCCTCCACTTT; cdr3_aa: CASSQPQQTYNSPLHF
clone_size: -; v_call: TRBV7-9; j_call: TRBJ1-2; d_call: -; cdr3_nt: TGTGCCTCGTCCCGGGTGGAGGGCCCCCGGTATGGCTACACCTTC; cdr3_aa: CASSRVEGPRYGYTF
clone_size: many; v_call: TRBV4-2; j_call: TRBJ2-7; d_call: -; cdr3_nt: TGTGCCAGCAGCCAAGGTAGAGAGCAGTACTTC; cdr3_aa: CASSQGREQYF
clone_size: -; v_call: TRBV7-9; j_call: TRBJ2-5; d_call: -; cdr3_nt: TGTGCCAGCAGTTTGGGACTTGGGATCCAGTACTTC; cdr3_aa: CASSLGLGIQYF
clone_size: once; v_call: TRBV3-1; j_call: TRBJ2-3; d_call: -; cdr3_nt: TGCGCCAGCAGCCAAGATCTCTTACCGCCGGCGCAGTATTTT; cdr3_aa: CASSQDLLPPAQYF
clone_size: -; v_call: TRBV7-2; j_call: TRBJ2-1; d_call: -; cdr3_nt: TGTGCCAGCAGCTTTTCCTGGCCGGGGGTTGACAATGAGCAGTTCTTC; cdr3_aa: CASSFSWPGVDNEQFF
clone_size: once; v_call: TRBV28; j_call: TRBJ2-7; d_call: TRBD1; cdr3_nt: TGTGCCAGCAGAAACCGACAGGGGTACCGCTACGAGCAGTACTTC; cdr3_aa: CASRNRQGYRYEQYF
clone_size: -; v_call: TRBV29-1; j_call: TRBJ2-7; d_call: TRBD1; cdr3_nt: TGCAGCGTTCTCTCCTCCGGGACAGGGATCGGCGAGCAGTACTTC; cdr3_aa: CSVLSSGTGIGEQYF
clone_size: -; v_call: TRBV25-1; j_call: TRBJ2-1; d_call: -; cdr3_nt: TGTGCCAGCAGTGGTTTGAGGGGGTCAGCGTACAATGAGCAGTTCTTC; cdr3_aa: CASSGLRGSAYNEQFF
clone_size: -; v_call: TRBV7-2; j_call: TRBJ2-2; d_call: -; cdr3_nt: TGTGCCAGCAGCTTAGGCATCAGAGGGACCGGGGAGCTGTTTTTT; cdr3_aa: CASSLGIRGTGELFF
clone_size: -; v_call: TRBV20-1; j_call: TRBJ2-1; d_call: -; cdr3_nt: TGCAGTGCCGACATTACAGGGCCCTCGGACAATGAGCAGTTCTTC; cdr3_aa: CSADITGPSDNEQFF
clone_size: -; v_call: TRBV10-3; j_call: TRBJ2-3; d_call: -; cdr3_nt: TGTGCCATCAGGGGAAGGACCGGCACAGATACGCAGTATTTT; cdr3_aa: CAIRGRTGTDTQYF
clone_size: few; v_call: TRBV12-3/TRBV12-4; j_call: TRBJ2-5; d_call: TRBD2; cdr3_nt: TGTGCCAGCAGTAGCGGGGGGGCCCGAGAGACCCAGTACTTC; cdr3_aa: CASSSGGARETQYF
clone_size: few; v_call: TRBV9; j_call: TRBJ1-4; d_call: -; cdr3_nt: TGTGCCAGCAGCGCCGGGACGCAATCGGGGGAACTGTTTTTT; cdr3_aa: CASSAGTQSGELFF
clone_size: once; v_call: TRBV6-1; j_call: TRBJ1-2; d_call: -; cdr3_nt: TGTGCCAGCAGTGACCAGGACAGAGCTAACTATGGCTACACCTTC; cdr3_aa: CASSDQDRANYGYTF
clone_size: -; v_call: TRBV7-2; j_call: TRBJ1-6; d_call: -; cdr3_nt: TGTGCCAGCAGCTACCCCCAGGGGAATAATTCACCCCTCCACTTT; cdr3_aa: CASSYPQGNNSPLHF
clone_size: -; v_call: TRBV9; j_call: TRBJ1-3; d_call: -; cdr3_nt: TGTGCCAGCAGCCCGGGGGGGGCCTCCGGAAACACCATATATTTT; cdr3_aa: CASSPGGASGNTIYF
clone_size: -; v_call: TRBV6-2/TRBV6-3; j_call: TRBJ2-5; d_call: TRBD1; cdr3_nt: TGTGCCAGCAGTTACGAGGGGGACAGGTACCCCCAAGAGACCCAGTACTTC; cdr3_aa: CASSYEGDRYPQETQYF
clone_size: -; v_call: TRBV27; j_call: TRBJ2-7; d_call: TRBD1; cdr3_nt: TGTGCCAGCAAACGGACAGGGGCAATCTACGAGCAGTACTTC; cdr3_aa: CASKRTGAIYEQYF
clone_size: once; v_call: TRBV3-1; j_call: TRBJ2-1; d_call: -; cdr3_nt: TGTGCCAGCAGCCAAATGCTAGCGCCGAACGAGCAGTTCTTC; cdr3_aa: CASSQMLAPNEQFF
clone_size: few; v_call: TRBV29-1; j_call: TRBJ1-6; d_call: -; cdr3_nt: TGCAGCGTTGGTGATCAGGGCGGCTCACCCCTCCACTTT; cdr3_aa: CSVGDQGGSPLHF
clone_size: once; v_call: TRBV12-3/TRBV12-4; j_call: TRBJ2-2; d_call: -; cdr3_nt: TGTGCCAGCAGTGTCGGTTGGACCGGGGAGCTGTTTTTT; cdr3_aa: CASSVGWTGELFF